The 3 T cell receptor beta chains below were found in one sample sequenced in a study of T-cell reconstitution after alpha-beta-depleted transplantation in children. As it was prepared, the TCRbeta library received unique molecular identifiers. TCRdb used MiXCR to reprocess the PCR reads, holding one entry per CDR3 protein. The sample has around 190,000 distinct CDR3 sequences, approximately 7% seen once. The sample was PBMCs, taken before TCRalphabeta/CD19-depleted stem cell transplant. All receptors come from a boy aged 2-15 years with acute lymphoblastic leukemia, due to receive a stem cell transplant.

This clonotype was seen repeatedly, ten times or more. This chain joins TRBV29-1 and TRBJ2-2; 9 bases are shared with TRBD1. CDR1 SQVTM and CDR2 ANQGSEA come from the germline V gene. J was trimmed by 3 bases and V by 3 bases; bases with no gene match: 2. The CDR3 totals 14 residues. The CDR3 sequence: CSVEGQGHTGELFF. The CDR3 DNA follows: TGCAGCGTTGAGGGACAGGGCCACACCGGGGAGCTGTTTTTT.

This clonotype came up a few times. This chain links TRBV19 with TRBJ1-5; D gene uncertain. The V end lost 0 bases, the J end lost 1 base, and 7 bases lay between the germline ends. The CDR3 contains 15 residues. Per germline, CDR1 LNHDA and CDR2 SQIVND (reference sequence). In DNA, the CDR3 is TGTGCCAGTAGTATAGATCCCGACAGCAATCAGCCCCAGCATTTT. Protein product: CASSIDPDSNQPQHF. Full variable domain (rest looked up from reference TRBV19 and TRBJ1-5): DGGITQSPKYLFRKEGQNVTLSCEQNLNHDAMYWYRQDPGQGLRLIYYSQIVNDFQKGDIAEGYSVSREKKESFPLTVTSAQKNPTAFYLCASSIDPDSNQPQHFGDGTRLSIL.

This clonotype has ten or more counts. The V call is TRBV4-3, the J call TRBJ2-6; TRBD2 is a possible D gene (5 bases). CDR1 is LGHNA, CDR2 YSLEER, per germline. V gave up 1 base and J gave up 2 bases, with 9 bases separating them. This CDR3 comprises 16 residues. The CDR3 is CASSQVTGAGANVLTF. The CDR3 region has the DNA TGCGCCAGCAGCCAAGTCACCGGGGCTGGGGCCAACGTCCTGACTTTC.